This TCR beta chain was obtained from a study of blood T cells in healthy people across ages. Sample-barcoded 5' priming and a J-beta primer mix drove a second PCR of about 7 to 12 cycles. Each CDR3 protein gets one entry after TCRdb re-called the 5' RACE reads with MiXCR. The sample has fewer than 800,000 distinct CDR3 sequences, roughly 25% seen once. Notes on the study in general: Older individuals had lower TCR beta diversity per million T cells (the decline was roughly linear).

This clonotype showed up just a few times. What it binds is unknown. CDR3 size: 15 residues. CDR1 and CDR2 from the germline V gene are LNHNV and YYDKDF (reference sequence). With 0 bases removed from V and 7 bases from J, the gap between germline ends came to 15 bases. This same sample was also part of a study on T cells of mothers and their children.

The rearrangement joins TRBV15 to TRBJ1-2; D is possibly TRBD1 (6 bases). The sequencing input was blood. The TCR was taken from a boy aged 10-17 years in good health. CDR3 residues: CATSRDIQGATGYTF. CDR3 in DNA: TGTGCCACCAGCAGAGATATACAGGGAGCTACTGGCTACACCTTC.